Given below is one T cell receptor (beta chain) in context. Antigen specificity is unknown. The sample has other DNA sequences that encode this CDR3 too. These data are taken from a study of shared clonotypes between healthy human individuals. Study information: Aged 18 to 49, the donors were a couple of women and three men. Overall study results and limits: When compared with the clonotypes that were shared by all four sorted-subset donors, the non-shared clonotypes turned out to have lower generation probabilities.

Here immunoSEQ multiplex PCR was the method, and the copy in TCRdb shows in-frame clones only, minus some. The sample has roughly 1 million clones, 60% to 80% seen once; the top ten hold nearly 1.5%. Every one of the donors was a Caucasian adult that lived in Nashville, Tennessee. Germline CDR1 is SNHLY and CDR2 is FYNNEI. Unmatched junction bases numbered 3, after V lost 3 bases and J lost 4 bases. The length of the CDR3 is 15 residues. The receptor comes from a man between 18 and 29 years old in good health. The J gene is TRBJ1-4, the V gene TRBV2; 9 nucleotides line up with TRBD1. The source material was memory CD4+ T cells sorted from blood. The subset here: CD45RA-negative fraction. The chain's CDR3 is CASSEGDRDNEKLFF. In DNA form, the CDR3 reads TGTGCCAGCAGTGAGGGGGACAGGGATAATGAAAAACTGTTTTTT.